The sequence of this T cell receptor (beta chain) was determined in a study of CD8+ T cells in alopecia areata. Extracted RNA was reverse transcribed, and the resulting cDNA served as sequencing template. Sequencing used immunoSEQ multiplex PCR; TCRdb keeps in-frame clones, though not all of them. The sample includes approximately 170,000 clones, approximately 57% of them seen just once. The treatment is: oral pan-JAK inhibitor, 5-10 mg twice daily. PBMCs provided sorted CD4+ and CD8+ T cells. Broader study findings: Lesional scalp exceeded normal scalp in clonality, especially in alopecia totalis/universalis. Numerous expanded lesional clones remained in scalp and blood during tofacitinib. Normal skin contains resident alphabeta T cells, and these are also sequenced in scalp samples.

About this clone itself: Its antigen is unidentified.

V gave up 4 bases and J gave up 4 bases; unmatched junction bases: 9. Germline V gene data show CDR1 as SQVTM and CDR2 as ANQGSEA. This CDR3 comprises 14 residues. The origin of this receptor is a human donor with alopecia areata. V gene TRBV29-1 combines with J gene TRBJ2-7; 8 nucleotides match TRBD1. The source was CD4+ T cells sorted from blood, collected at week 24, from a patient treated with tofacitinib. CDR3 sequence: CSVGLRQGLYEQYF. The CDR3 DNA follows: TGCAGCGTTGGTTTGAGACAGGGGCTGTACGAGCAGTACTTC.